This T cell receptor (beta chain) was identified in a study of blood T cell repertoires in COVID-19. The wider study: The cDNA or gDNA used as material had been derived from T cells, B-cell-depleted T cells, or PBMCs.

A Seattle source enrolled patients during active infection and followed them longitudinally. Losses at the gene ends were 1 base for V and 5 bases for J; bases not matched to a gene: 8. CDR3 length: 17 amino acids. Germline V gene data show CDR1 as MGHDK and CDR2 as SYGVNS. TCRdb keeps only in-frame clones here, not all; method: immunoSEQ multiplex PCR. Found here are 250,000 to 350,000 clones, approximately 87% of them singletons; the top ten hold under 3%. The TCR sequence derives from a woman aged 25 to 39 with COVID-19, enrolled during active disease. The chain uses TRBV25-1 and TRBJ2-5; 12 bases agree with TRBD2. Sequencing used peripheral blood. The CDR3 region has the DNA TGTGCCAGCAGTGAATCAACTAGCGGGAGGAAAAGGGAGACCCAGTACTTC. Its protein product is CASSESTSGRKRETQYF.